The next 28 T cell receptor beta chains were all read from a single sample in a study of T cell repertoires in cytomegalovirus infection (dated by TCRdb to between 2018 and 2020). Sequenced on an Illumina HiSeq 1500. TCRdb applied fastp at Q25 and MiXCR to the public reads, then kept only in-frame beta chains. Entries that share a CDR3 protein sequence are merged under the most common genes and DNA. For this sample the table gives under 95,000 distinct CDR3 sequences, of which more than 3% were detected only once. The ten largest make up around a fifth of the sample. The sample taken for sequencing was PBMCs. The receptor set was obtained from a human donor in good health (CMV status not recorded). Some clones in this sample may be carry-over from other donors' samples.

This clonotype was observed at least ten times. This chain connects TRBV7-2 to TRBJ2-3; D not certain. V dropped 1 base and J dropped 0 bases, with 5 bases sitting between them. The CDR3 is 14 amino acids. Germline loops: CDR1 SGHTA, CDR2 FQGNSA. CDR3 in DNA: TGTGCCAGCAGCTTAGACTGGAGCACAGATACGCAGTATTTT. Translated, it gives CASSLDWSTDTQYF.

This clonotype was seen repeatedly, ten times or more. The CDR3 bases are TGTGCCACAGACTTGACTAGCGGGCGCACAGATACGCAGTATTTT. Its protein is CATDLTSGRTDTQYF. The V call is TRBV28, the J call TRBJ2-3; 10 nucleotides match TRBD2. Germline V CDR1 and CDR2: MDHEN, SYDVKM. J was trimmed by 1 base and V by 10 bases; bases with no gene match: 8. This CDR3 is built from 15 residues.

In its sample, this clonotype was seen many times. The rearrangement joins TRBV7-8 to TRBJ1-1; D call uncertain. The CDR3 is made up of 14 amino acids. V dropped 2 bases and J dropped 4 bases, with 11 bases sitting between them. CDR1 and CDR2 from the germline V gene are SGHVS and FQNEAQ. DNA for the CDR3: TGTGCCAGCAGCTTAATGAGGGAGACCACTGAAGCTTTCTTT. It codes for CASSLMRETTEAFF. The variable domain in full, with the rest retrieved from reference TRBV7-8 and TRBJ1-1, is GAGVSQSPRYKVAKRGQDVALRCDPISGHVSLFWYQQALGQGPEFLTYFQNEAQLDKSGLPSDRFFAERPEGSVSTLKIQRTQQEDSAVYLCASSLMRETTEAFFGQGTRLTVV.

This clonotype was seen many times. CDR3: CASSLTDRRAFF. The CDR3 DNA reads TGTGCCAGCAGTTTAACGGACCGACGGGCTTTCTTT. The chain couples TRBV28 to TRBJ1-1; D unclear. The V gene's germline CDR1 is MDHEN and CDR2 SYDVKM. The CDR3 covers 12 residues. V lost 2 bases and J lost 11, with 12 bases in between.

The sample holds many counts of this clonotype. The chain has TRBV20-1 and TRBJ1-2; D perhaps matches TRBD1 (5 bases). This CDR3 region has 16 residues. Trimming took 2 bases from V and 4 from J, leaving 20 bases between them. Germline V gene data show CDR1 as DFQATT and CDR2 as SNEGSKA (reference sequence). The CDR3 DNA follows: TGCAGTGCTAGATCCGCAGGTCAGGGAGGTTTCTATGGCTACACCTTC. Translating it yields CSARSAGQGGFYGYTF.

This clonotype was recorded at least ten times. This sequence joins TRBV12-3 or TRBV12-4 and TRBJ2-3, with D uncertain. The CDR3 is made up of 13 amino acids. Deletions cut 5 bases from V and 5 bases from J, with 11 bases between. The CDR3 bases are TGTGCCAGCAGTCCCCTCAACGGAGATACGCAGTATTTT. Translated, it gives CASSPLNGDTQYF.

This clonotype was seen at least ten times. This chain uses TRBV7-8 with TRBJ2-7; the D gene could be TRBD1 or TRBD2 (5 bases each). The V and J ends lost 4 bases and 4 bases respectively, with 17 bases between them. This CDR3 comprises 15 residues. From germline, CDR1 is SGHVS and CDR2 FQNEAQ. DNA of the CDR3: TGTGCCAGCAGCTCCGGTCAGGCCGGGGCTTACGAGCAGTACTTC. Amino acid sequence: CASSSGQAGAYEQYF.

In its sample, this clonotype was seen many times. V and J are TRBV28 and TRBJ2-3, with 12 bases identical to TRBD2. This CDR3 comprises 18 residues. V lost 7 bases, J lost 0 bases, and 11 bases stayed unmatched. Germline values: CDR1 MDHEN, CDR2 SYDVKM. The CDR3 region is CASNLGTSGPPSTDTQYF. DNA for the CDR3: TGTGCCAGCAACCTCGGGACTAGCGGGCCCCCTAGCACAGATACGCAGTATTTT.

There are many counts of this clonotype. J is TRBJ1-2 and V is TRBV7-2; no clear D. V was trimmed by 4 bases and J by 12 bases, leaving 15 bases between them. Germline assignment: CDR1 SGHTA and CDR2 FQGNSA. CDR3 size: 12 residues. The CDR3 loop reads CASSSPGFSNTF. The CDR3 region has the DNA TGTGCCAGCAGCTCCCCGGGTTTTTCGAACACCTTC.

Ten or more counts support this clonotype. The gene calls are TRBV28 and TRBJ2-7; the D gene is possibly TRBD1 (6 bases). This CDR3 comprises 13 residues. Germline V lookup: CDR1 MDHEN, CDR2 SYDVKM. Deletions cut 6 bases from V and 3 bases from J, with 12 bases between. The CDR3 nucleotides are TGTGCCAGCAGGGAACAGGGCTTCTACGAGCAGTACTTC. It codes for CASREQGFYEQYF.

This clonotype has ten or more counts. This chain joins TRBV7-2 and TRBJ2-7; TRBD2 aligns across 10 bases. The germline gives CDR1 SGHTA, CDR2 FQGNSA. V lost 4 bases, J lost 1 base, and 4 bases stayed unmatched. CDR3 length: 15 residues. This CDR3 is CASSWTSGLSYEQYF. In nucleotides, the CDR3 is TGTGCCAGCAGCTGGACTAGCGGACTTTCCTACGAGCAGTACTTC. Supplemented by reference TRBV7-2 and TRBJ2-7, the full variable domain reads GAGVSQSPSNKVTEKGKDVELRCDPISGHTALYWYRQSLGQGLEFLIYFQGNSAPDKSGLPSDRFSAERTGGSVSTLTIQRTQQEDSAVYLCASSWTSGLSYEQYFGPGTRLTVT.

In its sample, this clonotype was seen many times. The chain links TRBV11-2 to TRBJ2-2; D remains unclear. Per the germline V gene, CDR1 is SGHAT and CDR2 is FQNNGV. The CDR3 totals 15 residues. V was cut by 2 bases and J by 6 bases, with 13 bases left in between. CDR3 residues: CASSLSGLGAGELFF. DNA of the CDR3: TGTGCCAGCAGCTTATCAGGCTTAGGTGCCGGGGAGCTGTTTTTT.

This clonotype was seen at least ten times. A read error may account for a junction end that differs from germline. The chain employs TRBV29-1 and TRBJ2-7; maybe TRBD1 (5 bases). CDR3 length equals 12 residues. Germline V lookup: CDR1 SQVTM, CDR2 ANQGSEA. As DNA, the CDR3 is TGCAGCGTAGAAGACAGCTCCTACGAGCAGTACTTC. Translation: CSVEDSSYEQYF.

This clonotype was picked up many times. The rearrangement links TRBV28 to TRBJ1-2; D perhaps matches TRBD1 (6 bases). The germline V and J ends were trimmed by 6 bases and 4 bases, with 18 bases remaining between them. Per germline, CDR1 MDHEN and CDR2 SYDVKM. The CDR3 totals 15 residues. CDR3 bases: TGTGCCAGCAGACCTTGGAACAGGGTTGGCTATGGCTACACCTTC. Its protein product is CASRPWNRVGYGYTF.

At least ten counts were recorded for this clonotype. The chain carries TRBV3-1 and TRBJ2-7; tentative D call: TRBD1 (6 bases). The CDR3 sequence is 14 residues long. Germline V gives CDR1 LGHDT, CDR2 YNNKEL (reference sequence). Trimming shortened V by 2 bases and J by 6 bases, and 14 bases separated the two germline ends. The CDR3 protein is CASSQSTGSSEQYF. CDR3 DNA sequence: TGTGCCAGCAGCCAATCCACAGGGTCTAGCGAGCAGTACTTC.

This clonotype was counted at least ten times. The chain couples TRBV7-2 to TRBJ2-1, with 7 bases lining up with TRBD2. The CDR3 totals 15 residues. Germline V gene lookup returns CDR1 SGHTA and CDR2 FQGNSA. J gave up 6 bases and V 1 base, and 6 bases lay outside the gene matches. The CDR3 spells CASSLDSGLLNEQFF. The CDR3 nucleotides read TGTGCCAGCAGCTTAGATTCGGGACTACTCAATGAGCAGTTCTTC.

This clonotype has ten or more counts. The rearrangement joins TRBV7-2 to TRBJ2-1; 7 nucleotides align to TRBD2. With V trimmed by 4 bases and J by 6 bases, 12 bases remained unmatched. The CDR3 runs to 16 residues. Germline lookup yields CDR1 SGHTA and CDR2 FQGNSA. CDR3 sequence (DNA): TGTGCCAGCAGCTCAGGTTGGCGGCGGGGGTTCAATGAGCAGTTCTTC. This encodes CASSSGWRRGFNEQFF.

The table lists this clonotype with many counts. This chain links TRBV7-2 with TRBJ1-2, with D uncertain. This CDR3 region has 16 residues. The V gene lost 1 base and the J gene lost 8 bases, with 20 bases spanning the gap. Germline CDR1 and CDR2: SGHTA and FQGNSA. CDR3 region: CASSLELSPGGRGYTF. In DNA form, the CDR3 reads TGTGCCAGCAGCTTAGAGCTCTCGCCAGGAGGGAGGGGCTACACCTTC. Looking up the rest from reference TRBV7-2 and TRBJ1-2 gives the full variable domain: GAGVSQSPSNKVTEKGKDVELRCDPISGHTALYWYRQSLGQGLEFLIYFQGNSAPDKSGLPSDRFSAERTGGSVSTLTIQRTQQEDSAVYLCASSLELSPGGRGYTFGSGTRLTVV.

This clonotype was detected many times. The chain carries TRBV7-2 and TRBJ2-7; tentative D call: TRBD2 (5 bases). There are 15 residues in the CDR3. Germline V gene data show CDR1 as SGHTA and CDR2 as FQGNSA. V lost 5 bases to trimming and J lost 2 bases, with 16 bases between them. The DNA for the CDR3 is TGTGCCAGCAGCCCCGAAGCGGACGGACCCTACGAGCAGTACTTC. As protein: CASSPEADGPYEQYF.

This clonotype appeared many times. The rearrangement joins TRBV7-2 to TRBJ1-1; D gene uncertain. The V gene's germline CDR1 is SGHTA and CDR2 FQGNSA. This CDR3 spans 14 amino acids. V lost 0 bases to trimming and J lost 0 bases, with 5 bases between them. The CDR3 here is CASSLASVNTEAFF. For the CDR3, the DNA is TGTGCCAGCAGCTTAGCCAGCGTGAACACTGAAGCTTTCTTT.

This clonotype was found many times. The chain is built from TRBV7-2 and TRBJ2-2; no firm D call. V was cut by 1 base and J by 9 bases, with 15 bases left in between. Germline V CDR1 and CDR2: SGHTA, FQGNSA. The CDR3 runs to 15 residues. The CDR3 spells CASSLDPGTPWELFF. In nucleotides, the CDR3 is TGTGCCAGCAGCTTAGACCCGGGCACGCCCTGGGAGCTGTTTTTT.

In this sample, this clonotype turned up many times. This CDR3 reads CASSNPSGGAEGEKLFF. CDR3 coding DNA: TGTGCCAGCAGCAATCCGTCGGGGGGCGCGGAGGGTGAAAAACTGTTTTTT. The rearrangement joins TRBV7-8 to TRBJ1-4; maybe TRBD1 (6 bases). Germline assignment: CDR1 SGHVS and CDR2 FQNEAQ. The CDR3 totals 17 residues. Trimming shortened V by 5 bases and J by 7 bases, and 23 bases separated the two germline ends.

This clonotype appeared many times. This chain joins TRBV28 and TRBJ2-5; 8 bases fit TRBD1. This CDR3 is built from 14 residues. The germline CDR1 and CDR2 sequences are MDHEN and SYDVKM. V lost 5 bases and J lost 3; bases outside the gene matches: 5. The CDR3 DNA reads as TGTGCCAGCAGTCCGGACAGGGCTAAAGAGACCCAGTACTTC. It specifies CASSPDRAKETQYF.

At least ten counts were recorded for this clonotype. V usage is TRBV6-5 and J usage is TRBJ1-5; D is unresolved. In germline, CDR1 is MNHEY, CDR2 SVGAGI. The CDR3 covers 15 residues. Deletions cut 6 bases from V and 3 bases from J, with 15 bases between. This CDR3 reads CASSRSTRDNQPQHF. CDR3 DNA sequence: TGTGCCAGCAGCCGTTCCACCCGGGACAATCAGCCCCAGCATTTT.

The chain recombines TRBV7-2 with TRBJ2-7, with 7 nucleotides matching TRBD1. In germline, CDR1 is SGHTA, CDR2 FQGNSA. V lost 3 bases to trimming and J lost 4 bases; unmatched junction nucleotides: 6. The CDR3 spans 14 residues. This CDR3 reads CASSFRGPPYEQYF. Written as DNA, the CDR3 is TGTGCCAGCAGCTTTAGGGGGCCCCCTTACGAGCAGTACTTC.

This clonotype was detected many times. The chain recombines TRBV7-2 with TRBJ1-2, with a tentative D call TRBD1 (5 bases). CDR3 length: 15 residues. V lost 3 bases, J lost 4 bases, and 15 bases lay in between. Germline values: CDR1 SGHTA, CDR2 FQGNSA. In DNA, the CDR3 is TGTGCCAGCAGCTTTTCCCAGAAGGGGAGCTATGGCTACACCTTC. Amino acids: CASSFSQKGSYGYTF.

This clonotype was recorded at least ten times. This sequence joins TRBV7-2 and TRBJ2-1; weak D call: TRBD1 (5 bases). Germline CDR1 reads SGHTA; CDR2 reads FQGNSA. The CDR3 length is 14 residues. V was shortened by 3 bases and J by 12 bases, with 18 bases between the two germline ends. CDR3 region: CASSFAVGQGVQFF. DNA of the CDR3: TGTGCCAGCAGCTTCGCCGTGGGCCAAGGGGTGCAGTTCTTC.

This clonotype was seen ten or more times. CDR3 in DNA: TGCGCCAGCAGCCGAGGTAGACCCGCCTCGAACACTGAAGCTTTCTTT. It encodes CASSRGRPASNTEAFF. V and J are TRBV5-1 and TRBJ1-1; D gene uncertain. Deletions cut 4 bases from V and 1 base from J, with 17 bases between. CDR1 is SGHRS, CDR2 YFSETQ, per germline. There are 16 residues in the CDR3.